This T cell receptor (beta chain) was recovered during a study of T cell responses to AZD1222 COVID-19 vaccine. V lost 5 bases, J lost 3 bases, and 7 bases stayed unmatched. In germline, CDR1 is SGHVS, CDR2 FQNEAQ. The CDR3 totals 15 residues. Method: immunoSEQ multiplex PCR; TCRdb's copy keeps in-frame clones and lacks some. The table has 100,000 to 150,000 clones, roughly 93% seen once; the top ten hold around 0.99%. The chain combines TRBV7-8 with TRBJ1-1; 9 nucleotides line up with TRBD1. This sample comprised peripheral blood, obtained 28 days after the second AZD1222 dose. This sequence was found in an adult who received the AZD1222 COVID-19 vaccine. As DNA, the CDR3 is TGTGCCAGCAGCACCCGGACAGGGGTTGACACTGAAGCTTTCTTT. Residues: CASSTRTGVDTEAFF. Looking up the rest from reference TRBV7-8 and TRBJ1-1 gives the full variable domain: GAGVSQSPRYKVAKRGQDVALRCDPISGHVSLFWYQQALGQGPEFLTYFQNEAQLDKSGLPSDRFFAERPEGSVSTLKIQRTQQEDSAVYLCASSTRTGVDTEAFFGQGTRLTVV.